This is a list of T cell receptor beta chains from one sample in a study of PD-1 blockade in classical Hodgkin lymphoma. TCRdb's copy holds only in-frame clones and misses some; the assay was immunoSEQ multiplex PCR. The sample yields some 30,000 clones, less than 90% seen once. The sequencing input was CD4+ T cells from blood. These receptors all stem from a human donor with classical Hodgkin lymphoma. CDR3s include the opening cysteine and the closing phenylalanine or tryptophan. A D gene is named only where the DNA matches it firmly. Clone size is not always given. Where it is, it says once, few, many or a class for expanded clones.

d_gene | j_gene | abundance | v_gene | CDR3aa | CDR3nt
NA | TRBJ2-5 | NA | TRBV6-4 | CASSHPGTSWQETQYF | TGTGCCAGCAGTCACCCTGGAACTAGCTGGCAAGAGACCCAGTACTTC
NA | TRBJ1-6 | few | TRBV27 | CASSWTGSPLHF | TGTGCCAGCAGTTGGACCGGTTCACCCCTCCACTTT
NA | TRBJ2-2 | NA | TRBV11-2 | CASTFRQSGTGELFF | TGTGCCAGCACCTTCCGGCAGTCGGGCACCGGGGAGCTGTTTTTT
NA | TRBJ1-2 | NA | TRBV5-5 | CASSLSAASYGYTF | TGTGCCAGCAGCTTGTCGGCGGCGTCCTATGGCTACACCTTC
TRBD2 | TRBJ2-5 | NA | TRBV18 | CASSPSRGASGQETQYF | TGTGCCAGCTCACCTTCGCGGGGGGCTAGCGGCCAAGAGACCCAGTACTTC
NA | TRBJ1-1 | once | TRBV29-1 | CSVARGGPNTEAFF | TGCAGCGTTGCGAGGGGCGGACCGAACACTGAAGCTTTCTTT
NA | TRBJ1-6 | once | TRBV7-8 | CASSLAGGGLNSPLHF | TGTGCCAGCAGCTTAGCTGGAGGAGGGTTAAATTCACCCCTCCACTTT
NA | TRBJ1-2 | NA | TRBV11-2 | CASSYPGSGVYGYTF | TGTGCCAGCAGCTACCCAGGGAGCGGGGTTTATGGCTACACCTTC
NA | TRBJ2-7 | few | TRBV14 | CASSQAIAQTGEQYF | TGTGCCAGCAGCCAGGCGATCGCTCAGACGGGGGAGCAGTACTTC
NA | TRBJ2-3 | NA | TRBV4-1 | CASSQDGKGAVSTDTQYF | TGCGCCAGCAGCCAAGATGGGAAAGGGGCAGTTAGCACAGATACGCAGTATTTT
NA | TRBJ1-1 | NA | TRBV11-2 | CASSLESGTEAFF | TGTGCCAGCAGCTTAGAATCCGGCACTGAAGCTTTCTTT
NA | TRBJ1-2 | NA | TRBV28 | CASSLEHKAGGYTF | TGTGCCAGCAGTTTAGAACACAAGGCCGGGGGCTACACCTTC
NA | TRBJ1-3 | NA | TRBV10-1 | CASSGAHSGNTIYF | TGCGCCAGCAGCGGAGCACATTCTGGAAACACCATATATTTT
NA | TRBJ1-2 | NA | TRBV7-9 | CASSADGNYGYTF | TGTGCCAGCAGCGCAGACGGTAACTATGGCTACACCTTC
NA | TRBJ1-3 | NA | TRBV2 | CASSEQAAGNTIYF | TGTGCCAGCAGTGAACAGGCTGCTGGAAACACCATATATTTT
TRBD2 | TRBJ2-7 | NA | TRBV9 | CASSVIAGSYEQYF | TGTGCCAGCAGCGTCATAGCGGGATCCTACGAGCAGTACTTC
TRBD2 | TRBJ2-5 | NA | TRBV7-8 | CASSLSGRAVGTQYF | TGTGCCAGCAGCTTAAGCGGGAGGGCCGTGGGGACCCAGTACTTC
TRBD1 | TRBJ1-5 | NA | TRBV10-3 | CAISGDSNQPQHF | TGTGCCATCAGCGGGGACAGTAATCAGCCCCAGCATTTT
NA | TRBJ2-1 | NA | TRBV2 | CASRELGGSDEQFF | TGTGCCAGCAGGGAACTAGGGGGGTCCGATGAGCAGTTCTTC
TRBD1 | TRBJ2-1 | NA | TRBV28 | CASSYRDRQFF | TGTGCCAGCAGCTACCGGGACAGGCAGTTCTTC
TRBD1 | TRBJ2-5 | NA | TRBV6-5 | CASSYEGTGGETQYF | TGTGCCAGCAGTTACGAAGGGACAGGGGGAGAGACCCAGTACTTC
NA | TRBJ2-3 | once | TRBV10-1 | CASSLPGSDTQYF | TGCGCCAGCAGTCTCCCCGGGTCAGATACGCAGTATTTT
NA | TRBJ2-5 | NA | TRBV11-1 | CASSFGFQETQYF | TGTGCCAGCAGCTTCGGGTTCCAAGAGACCCAGTACTTC
TRBD2 | TRBJ2-1 | NA | TRBV28 | CASRPAGVSYNEQFF | TGTGCCAGCCGGCCAGCGGGAGTATCCTACAATGAGCAGTTCTTC
TRBD2 | TRBJ2-7 | NA | TRBV7-2 | CASSTRLAGGREQYF | TGTGCCAGCAGCACCCGACTAGCGGGAGGCAGGGAGCAGTACTTC
NA | TRBJ1-4 | NA | TRBV19 | CASSSRETNEKLFF | TGTGCCAGTAGTTCGCGGGAGACAAATGAAAAACTGTTTTTT
NA | TRBJ2-2 | NA | TRBV5-1 | CASSSGTPNTGELFF | TGCGCCAGCAGCTCCGGGACTCCGAACACCGGGGAGCTGTTTTTT
NA | TRBJ1-3 | NA | TRBV5-1 | CASSLEAGASGNTIYF | TGCGCCAGCAGCTTGGAGGCAGGGGCCTCTGGAAACACCATATATTTT
NA | TRBJ2-5 | NA | TRBV5-6 | CASSPNSMETQYF | TGTGCCAGCAGCCCGAACAGTATGGAGACCCAGTACTTC
NA | TRBJ2-5 | NA | TRBV15 | CATSLPPETQYF | TGTGCCACCAGCCTCCCCCCCGAGACCCAGTACTTC
NA | TRBJ2-3 | NA | TRBV2 | CASNLATSTDTQYF | TGTGCCAGCAACCTAGCGACTAGCACAGATACGCAGTATTTT
TRBD1 | TRBJ1-1 | NA | TRBV7-2 | CASSNRGRDTEAFF | TGTGCCAGCAGCAACAGGGGGCGAGACACTGAAGCTTTCTTT
NA | TRBJ1-5 | NA | TRBV28 | CASSPRRLNQPQHF | TGTGCCAGCAGTCCGCGACGACTAAATCAGCCCCAGCATTTT
NA | TRBJ1-3 | few | TRBV2 | CASKGTSSGNTIYF | TGTGCCAGCAAGGGGACATCCTCTGGAAACACCATATATTTT
NA | TRBJ1-2 | NA | TRBV9 | CASSGGGWGGDYGYTF | TGTGCCAGCAGCGGTGGAGGCTGGGGTGGGGACTATGGCTACACCTTC
TRBD1 | TRBJ1-1 | NA | TRBV10-3 | CAISEDRGTAFF | TGTGCCATCAGCGAGGACAGGGGGACAGCTTTCTTT
TRBD2 | TRBJ2-3 | NA | TRBV9 | CASSVGTSGSGHTQYF | TGTGCCAGCAGCGTAGGCACTAGCGGGAGTGGTCATACGCAGTATTTT
NA | TRBJ2-7 | few | TRBV2 | CASGKDYSLPYEQYF | TGTGCCAGCGGGAAAGACTACTCCTTACCCTACGAGCAGTACTTC
NA | TRBJ1-3 | NA | TRBV12-5 | CASALGRGAGNTIYF | TGTGCTAGTGCTTTGGGGAGGGGCGCGGGAAACACCATATATTTT
NA | TRBJ1-2 | NA | TRBV11-2 | CASSFGDYGYTF | TGTGCCAGCAGCTTCGGGGACTATGGCTACACCTTC
NA | TRBJ1-1 | NA | TRBV11-2 | CASSSHPGVNTEAFF | TGTGCCAGCAGCTCCCACCCTGGCGTGAACACTGAAGCTTTCTTT
NA | TRBJ2-1 | once | TRBV18 | CASSRESSYNEQFF | TGTGCCAGCTCAAGGGAGAGCTCCTACAATGAGCAGTTCTTC
TRBD2 | TRBJ2-1 | NA | TRBV4-2 | CASSPRLAGMGVGNEQFF | TGTGCCAGCAGCCCAAGACTAGCGGGTATGGGTGTGGGGAATGAGCAGTTCTTC
TRBD2 | TRBJ2-7 | NA | TRBV6-1 | CASSLAGSYEQYF | TGTGCCAGCAGTCTAGCGGGATCCTACGAGCAGTACTTC
NA | TRBJ2-3 | NA | TRBV5-1 | CASSTTVPVTDTQYF | TGCGCCAGCAGCACAACAGTTCCCGTCACAGATACGCAGTATTTT